The 12 T cell receptor beta chains below were found in one sample sequenced in a study of T cell clonality in common variable immunodeficiency. Profiled with immunoSEQ multiplex PCR; TCRdb holds only in-frame clones, not every one. Listed for the sample are tens of thousands of clones, none seen a single time. Sequenced input: peripheral blood mononuclear cells. These receptors were taken from a person aged 18-69 years in good health.

This clone showed up many times. Sequencing ends 3 residues short of the CDR3 end; the germline J gene provides the rest. The chain uses TRBV6-2 or TRBV6-3 and TRBJ1-1, with 10 bases identical to TRBD1. This CDR3 is 14 amino acids long. The trim removed 4 bases at V and 4 bases at J, leaving 3 bases unmatched. Germline V gene lookup returns CDR1 MNHEY and CDR2 SVGEGT. The CDR3 sequence: CASSLDRGLTEAFF. The sequenced CDR3 bases are TGTGCCAGCAGTTTAGACAGGGGGCTCACTGAA.

This clone has a count of ten or more. The observed sequence ends 3 residues before the CDR3 terminus, with the missing tail filled in from the germline J gene. This rearrangement joins TRBV10-3 to TRBJ2-1, with D maybe TRBD1 (6 bases). Deletions cut 6 bases from V and 8 bases from J, with 17 bases between. The V gene's germline CDR1 is ENHRY and CDR2 SYGVKD. CDR3 length: 14 amino acids. CDR3 DNA, as far as it was read: TGTGCCATCAGCCCCAGGGGACCCGAGGATGAG. It is translated as CAISPRGPEDE. The whole CDR3 reads CAISPRGPEDEQFF.

This clone was seen repeatedly, ten times or more. Coverage ceases 3 residues before the CDR3 finishes, and the germline J gene fills in the end. The V and J genes are TRBV28 and TRBJ2-1; no clear D gene. CDR3 length: 15 residues. Germline loops: CDR1 MDHEN, CDR2 SYDVKM. Between the trimmed V and J ends, which lost 8 bases and 0 bases, there was a span of 14 bases. The CDR3 protein is CASPPSLISYNEQFF. CDR3 bases read: TGTGCCAGCCCACCTTCACTAATCTCCTACAATGAG.

This clone was recorded many times. The CDR3 sequence: CASSPLAGGETGELFF. CDR3 DNA (partial): TGTGCCAGCTCACCACTCGCGGGAGGCGAGACCGGGGAG. V usage is TRBV18 and J usage is TRBJ2-2; the match to TRBD2 covers 8 bases. Read data end 3 residues before the CDR3 end; the end is taken from the germline J gene. Germline assignment: CDR1 KGHSH and CDR2 LQKENI. Germline trimming cut 1 base from V and 5 bases from J; bases unmatched to any gene: 6. This CDR3 is 16 amino acids long.

This clone has ten or more counts. Sequencing ends 3 residues short of the CDR3 end; the germline J gene provides the rest. J is TRBJ2-7 and V is TRBV6-1; a possible D gene is TRBD1 (5 bases). CDR3 size: 15 residues. Per germline, CDR1 MNHNS and CDR2 SASEGT. The V and J ends lost 3 bases and 6 bases respectively, with 18 bases between them. The sequenced part of the CDR3 DNA is TGTGCCAGCAGTGAGAGTACAGGAGTTAGGGCCGAG. It translates to CASSESTGVRAE. The full CDR3 protein is CASSESTGVRAEQYF.

This clone was seen many times. The DNA ends 3 residues before the CDR3 does, and the rest of the CDR3 is filled in from the germline J gene. The chain employs TRBV6-2 or TRBV6-3 and TRBJ1-1; 7 bases are a match to TRBD1. This CDR3 contains 16 residues. Germline CDR1 reads MNHEY; CDR2 reads SVGEGT. Trimming cost V 6 bases and J 3 bases; bases outside gene matches: 13. CDR3 sequence: CASSLREGAGDTEAFF. The sequenced part of the CDR3 DNA is TGTGCCAGCAGCTTAAGGGAGGGGGCTGGGGACACTGAA.

This clone was found many times. The CDR3 DNA, read in part, is TGTGCCAGCAGCCTGAGCGGAACCCTCACAGATACG. This gives the protein CASSLSGTLTDT. The complete CDR3 protein is CASSLSGTLTDTQYF. The chain combines TRBV7-3 with TRBJ2-3; D possibly corresponds to TRBD2 (5 bases). The read halts 3 residues ahead of the CDR3 end, with the missing end drawn from the germline J gene. V was clipped by 5 bases and J by 2 bases, with 14 bases between them. The germline gives CDR1 SGHTA, CDR2 FQGTGA. CDR3 length: 15 amino acids.

This clone showed up many times. The missing CDR3 end, 3 residues past where the read stops, is filled in from the germline J gene. This chain joins TRBV18 and TRBJ2-6; 8 bases match TRBD1. The trim removed 1 base at V and 0 bases at J, leaving 5 bases unmatched. Per germline, CDR1 KGHSH and CDR2 LQKENI. The CDR3 is made up of 18 amino acids. The sequenced part of the CDR3 DNA is TGTGCCAGCTCACCACGACAGGGGATTTTCTCTGGGGCCAACGTC. Translated, it gives CASSPRQGIFSGANV. The complete CDR3 sequence is CASSPRQGIFSGANVLTF.

This clone was observed at least ten times. The CDR3 end lies 3 residues beyond the end of the read and is filled in from the germline J gene. J is TRBJ2-7 and V is TRBV7-8; tentatively, D is TRBD1 (6 bases). The CDR3 has 15 residues. Germline V lookup: CDR1 SGHVS, CDR2 FQNEAQ. Trimming took 2 bases from V and 3 from J, leaving 14 bases between them. CDR3 DNA, as far as it was read: TGTGCCAGCAGCTTACACGTTATAGGGGGCTACGAG. It is translated as CASSLHVIGGYE. The CDR3 as a whole reads CASSLHVIGGYEQYF. Based on the CDR3 plus reference TRBV7-8 and TRBJ2-7, the full variable domain is GAGVSQSPRYKVAKRGQDVALRCDPISGHVSLFWYQQALGQGPEFLTYFQNEAQLDKSGLPSDRFFAERPEGSVSTLKIQRTQQEDSAVYLCASSLHVIGGYEQYFGPGTRLTVT.

Ten or more counts support this clone. The DNA ends 3 residues before the CDR3 does, and the rest of the CDR3 is filled in from the germline J gene. The chain combines TRBV6-2 or TRBV6-3 with TRBJ2-7; D is perhaps TRBD1 (6 bases). The CDR3 has 15 amino acids. Germline lookup yields CDR1 MNHEY and CDR2 SVGEGT. V dropped 7 bases and J dropped 0 bases, with 16 bases sitting between them. Partial CDR3 DNA: TGTGCCAGCATCCCAAATGCAGGGGCCTCCTACGAG. This gives the protein CASIPNAGASYE. The complete CDR3 reads CASIPNAGASYEQYF.

This clone was detected many times. The read halts 3 residues ahead of the CDR3 end, with the missing end drawn from the germline J gene. The chain recombines TRBV30 with TRBJ2-2, with 9 bases identical to TRBD2. Germline V CDR1 and CDR2: GTSNPN, SVGIG (reference sequence). This CDR3 spans 16 amino acids. Trimming took 8 bases from V and 1 from J; bases not matched to a gene: 11. CDR3 bases read: TGTGCCCGGTCAGGACTAGCGAAAAAGAACACCGGGGAG. Protein sequence: CARSGLAKKNTGE. The complete CDR3 reads CARSGLAKKNTGELFF.

This clone was recorded at least ten times. The sequence runs out 3 residues before the end of the CDR3; the remainder is reconstructed from the germline J gene. The chain recombines TRBV6-4 with TRBJ2-1; 11 positions agree with TRBD1. The CDR3 totals 16 residues. Germline V gives CDR1 MRHNA, CDR2 SNTAGT. The ends lost 3 bases at V and 4 bases at J; junction bases unmatched: 5. The CDR3 sequence is CASSETGTGGYNEQFF. CDR3 DNA (partial): TGTGCCAGCAGTGAGACCGGGACAGGGGGTTACAATGAG.